The 9 T cell receptor beta chains below all came from one sample that was sequenced in a study of blood T cells in healthy people across ages. A second PCR, run for about 7 to 11 cycles, used a sample-barcoded 5' primer plus a J-beta primer mix. TCRdb re-analysed the 5' RACE reads in MiXCR, keeping a single row per CDR3 protein. The sample yields 650,000 to 700,000 distinct CDR3 sequences, 32% seen once. Sample: blood. The receptors come from a woman aged 80 or over in good health.

This clonotype was detected many times. V usage is TRBV9 and J usage is TRBJ2-1; 11 positions match TRBD2. Germline trimming cut 3 bases from V and 6 bases from J; bases unmatched to any gene: 5. Germline CDR1 and CDR2: SGDLS and YYNGEE. The CDR3 has 15 amino acids. The CDR3 DNA sequence: TGTGCCAGCAGCGCGGGACTAGCGGACTTCAATGAGCAGTTCTTC. Translation: CASSAGLADFNEQFF. Complete variable domain (other parts from reference TRBV9 and TRBJ2-1): DSGVTQTPKHLITATGQRVTLRCSPRSGDLSVYWYQQSLDQGLQFLIQYYNGEERAKGNILERFSAQQFPDLHSELNLSSLELGDSALYFCASSAGLADFNEQFFGPGTRLTVL.

This clonotype was detected only a few times. This chain joins TRBV9 and TRBJ1-1; 9 nucleotides align to TRBD1. The CDR3 contains 15 residues. After removal of 0 bases from V and 1 base from J, the junction contained 1 base not matched to a gene. Germline V gene sequence: CDR1 SGDLS, CDR2 YYNGEE. The CDR3 DNA reads as TGTGCCAGCAGCGTAGACAGGGGGCGGAACACTGAAGCTTTCTTT. Amino acid sequence: CASSVDRGRNTEAFF.

At least ten counts were recorded for this clonotype. Here the CDR3 DNA reads TGCAGCGCTGAGGACAGCTACAATGAGCAGTTCTTC. Protein product: CSAEDSYNEQFF. This rearrangement joins TRBV29-1 to TRBJ2-1; D perhaps matches TRBD1 (6 bases). V lost 7 bases to trimming and J lost 3 bases, with 10 bases between them. The CDR3 is 12 residues long. From germline, CDR1 is SQVTM and CDR2 ANQGSEA.

This clonotype was seen at least ten times. J is TRBJ1-2 and V is TRBV6-2 or TRBV6-3; D not resolved. The CDR3 consists of 14 residues. V lost 0 bases and J lost 8, with 13 bases in between. Germline CDR1 and CDR2: MNHEY and SVGEGT. The CDR3 nucleotides read TGTGCCAGCAGTTACTCGACGGGGTTGGAGGGCTACACCTTC. It yields the protein CASSYSTGLEGYTF.

In its sample, this clonotype was seen a few times. V gene TRBV11-2 combines with J gene TRBJ2-2; D is uncertain. From germline, CDR1 is SGHAT and CDR2 FQNNGV. The CDR3 has 13 residues. Trimming stripped 3 bases from V and 4 bases from J, with 6 bases between. CDR3 DNA sequence: TGTGCCAGCAGCTTCCTTGTCACCGGGGAGCTGTTTTTT. Residues: CASSFLVTGELFF.

This clonotype appeared many times. The V call is TRBV20-1, the J call TRBJ2-5; TRBD1 agrees at 7 bases. Germline loops: CDR1 DFQATT, CDR2 SNEGSKA (reference sequence). The CDR3 has 12 residues. V shed 2 bases and J 5 bases; nucleotides not matched to a gene: 2. The CDR3 spells CSARRGRETQYF. The CDR3, as DNA: TGCAGTGCTAGAAGGGGGCGGGAGACCCAGTACTTC.

The rearrangement joins TRBV20-1 to TRBJ2-1; TRBD2 matches at 10 bases. The J call may be in error: the DNA end matches TRBJ2-7 better. CDR1 is DFQATT, CDR2 SNEGSKA, per germline (reference sequence). The CDR3 is made up of 15 amino acids. CDR3 DNA: TGCAGTTCCCCACCGGCTAGCGGGGGCTACAATGAGCAGTACTTC. It yields the protein CSSPPASGGYNEQYF.

J is TRBJ2-5 and V is TRBV3-1; 10 bases line up with TRBD1. The CDR3 consists of 15 residues. J was trimmed by 2 bases and V by 2 bases; bases with no gene match: 2. Per the germline V gene, CDR1 is LGHDT and CDR2 is YNNKEL (reference sequence). The chain's CDR3 is CASSQRGQGQETQYF. CDR3 DNA: TGTGCCAGCAGCCAACGGGGACAGGGGCAAGAGACCCAGTACTTC.

This clonotype was seen more than once but under ten times. The gene calls are TRBV7-3 and TRBJ2-1, with D perhaps TRBD1 (6 bases). The V gene lost 5 bases and the J gene lost 0 bases, with 11 bases spanning the gap. The CDR3 covers 15 residues. Germline V gene data show CDR1 as SGHTA and CDR2 as FQGTGA. The CDR3 reads CASSPLDSSYNEQFF. CDR3 coding DNA: TGTGCCAGCAGCCCCCTGGACAGCTCCTACAATGAGCAGTTCTTC.